This TCR beta chain was recorded in a study of brain T cells in children with intractable seizures. Germline CDR1 is MNHNS and CDR2 is SASEGT. Trimming removed 1 base from V and 2 bases from J, with 12 bases in between. The CDR3 is made up of 16 amino acids. Here immunoSEQ multiplex PCR was the method, and the copy in TCRdb shows in-frame clones only, minus some. Among tens of thousands of clones listed, around nine tenths were seen once. This clone was seen a few times. Its specificity is unknown. Findings and caveats of the study: HCMV serostatus was not known, and viral specificity came from CDR3 similarity only. Absence of clones before surgery may stem from lower sequencing depth.

The sequenced cases were selected for having the highest brain T cell transcript signatures. This sample comprised peripheral blood, obtained at surgery. The chain has TRBV6-1 and TRBJ1-5; D ambiguous. The TCR originated in a girl aged 2 to 10 with Rasmussen encephalitis and intractable seizures. The CDR3 DNA is TGTGCCAGCAGTGAAGGGCCCCTCGGCGGCAATCAGCCCCAGCATTTT. Translation: CASSEGPLGGNQPQHF.